A selection of T cell receptor beta chains follows, all from one sample in a study of T cells expressing NK-cell markers. For each CDR3 protein, TCRdb gives one entry from its re-call of the 5' RACE reads, without DNA. This sample carries over 250,000 distinct CDR3 sequences, with around 3.9% going to the ten biggest clones. The sample consisted of blood T cells: a sorted CD56 or NKG2C T cell subset, CD4+ or CD8+ T cells, or bulk PBMC T cells (not recorded which). The receptors were sampled from a woman aged 18-70 years in good health. Each CDR3 is given with its conserved first and last residue.

J gene	V gene	CDR3 protein
TRBJ2-7	TRBV25-1	CASSPGQGIYEQYF
TRBJ2-5	TRBV3-1	CASSQEVSSPLYQETQYF
TRBJ1-5	TRBV5-1	CASSLGGTVSNQPQHF
TRBJ1-1	TRBV7-3	CASSLMASNTEAFF
TRBJ2-7	TRBV9	CASSVTGMTYEQYF
TRBJ1-1	TRBV7-2	CASSLTGINTEAFF
TRBJ2-3	TRBV7-9	CASSLEGRSTDTQYF
TRBJ2-1	TRBV4-3	CASSRIGPYNEQFF
TRBJ1-3	TRBV20-1	CSARPLAAGGRNTIYF
TRBJ2-1	TRBV5-5	CASSPPGTRTYNEQFF
TRBJ1-3	TRBV5-6	CASSLDRAGNTIYF
TRBJ2-1	TRBV6-2/TRBV6-3	CASSYSLIRGQYNEQFF
TRBJ2-5	TRBV28	CASTLFLVLVQETQYF
TRBJ1-1	TRBV5-4	CASSPGGTENTEAFF
TRBJ2-1	TRBV12-3/TRBV12-4	CASSHPPREANEQFF
TRBJ1-6	TRBV20-1	CSARLTGDNSPLHF
TRBJ1-2	TRBV30	CAWSPGQGGYYGYTF
TRBJ2-2	TRBV5-1	CASSPRTGRGELFF
TRBJ1-2	TRBV20-1	CSARVGSNYGYTF
TRBJ2-1	TRBV5-5	CASSSRDKKRDEQFF
TRBJ2-7	TRBV12-3/TRBV12-4	CASSYNSYEQYF
TRBJ2-4	TRBV12-3/TRBV12-4	CASSPGGGAKNIQYF